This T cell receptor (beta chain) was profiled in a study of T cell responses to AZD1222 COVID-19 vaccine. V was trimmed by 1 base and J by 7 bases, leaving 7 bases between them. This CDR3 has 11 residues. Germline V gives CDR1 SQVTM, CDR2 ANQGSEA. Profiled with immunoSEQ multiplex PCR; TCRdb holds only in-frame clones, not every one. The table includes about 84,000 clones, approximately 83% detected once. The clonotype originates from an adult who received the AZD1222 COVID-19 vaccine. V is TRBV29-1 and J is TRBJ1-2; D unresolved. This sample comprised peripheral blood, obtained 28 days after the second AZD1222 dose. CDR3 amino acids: CSVEVGSGYTF. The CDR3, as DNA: TGCAGCGTTGAAGTGGGATCTGGCTACACCTTC.